These 26 T cell receptor beta chains share one sample of origin, sequenced in a study of blood T cell repertoires in COVID-19. The table came from immunoSEQ multiplex PCR; TCRdb's copy has only in-frame clones and leaves some out. Of 150,000 to 250,000 clones in the sample, roughly 77% were seen once. What was sequenced was peripheral blood. The source is a woman aged 40 to 55 with COVID-19, enrolled during active disease.

The chain is built from TRBV7-8 and TRBJ2-1, with 8 bases fitting TRBD1. The germline gives CDR1 SGHVS, CDR2 FQNEAQ. The CDR3 is 16 residues long. V was pared by 6 bases and J by 6 bases, with 13 bases of the junction left unmatched. The CDR3 DNA is TGTGCCAGCAGTAAAAGAGGCCAGGGGGCTGGCAATGAGCAGTTCTTC. It encodes CASSKRGQGAGNEQFF.

The rearrangement links TRBV9 to TRBJ2-1; weak D call: TRBD2 (6 bases). The V end lost 2 bases, the J end lost 0 bases, and 15 bases lay between the germline ends. CDR3 length: 17 residues. Germline V gene sequence: CDR1 SGDLS, CDR2 YYNGEE. The CDR3 bases are TGTGCCAGCAGCGTCAGTGGAGGGGCTCCCTCCTACAATGAGCAGTTCTTC. Translation: CASSVSGGAPSYNEQFF.

This CDR3 is CASWEGEFNEQFF. CDR3 sequence (DNA): TGCGCCAGCTGGGAGGGTGAATTTAATGAGCAGTTCTTC. This chain uses TRBV5-1 with TRBJ2-1, with 7 bases fitting TRBD2. V was clipped by 7 bases and J by 7 bases; unmatched bases: 8. The germline CDR1 and CDR2 sequences are SGHRS and YFSETQ. The CDR3 is 13 amino acids.

This chain uses TRBV12-3 or TRBV12-4 with TRBJ1-5; D call uncertain. CDR3 size: 13 residues. The V end lost 3 bases, the J end lost 6 bases, and 9 bases lay between the germline ends. The DNA for the CDR3 is TGTGCCAGCAGTTTTAGTGTCTCTCAGCCCCAGCATTTT. It yields the protein CASSFSVSQPQHF.

J is TRBJ1-5 and V is TRBV24-1; TRBD1 aligns across 7 bases. Trimming at V came to 9 bases and at J to 5 bases, leaving 12 bases not matched to a gene. The germline gives CDR1 KGHDR, CDR2 SFDVKD. This CDR3 is built from 15 residues. The CDR3 nucleotides read TGTGCCACCGAAAACCAGGGGGACGCGGATCAGCCCCAGCATTTT. Protein product: CATENQGDADQPQHF.

J is TRBJ1-3 and V is TRBV19, with D possibly being TRBD1 (6 bases). The length of the CDR3 is 15 residues. V was trimmed by 5 bases and J by 1 base, leaving 12 bases between them. Germline V gives CDR1 LNHDA, CDR2 SQIVND (reference sequence). CDR3 DNA sequence: TGTGCCAGTAGTTCTCAGGGGAGTTCTGGAAACACCATATATTTT. Its translation: CASSSQGSSGNTIYF.

The rearrangement joins TRBV29-1 to TRBJ1-4; D is unresolved. The V end was cut by 6 bases, the J end by 10 bases, with 15 bases between. The germline V gene encodes CDR1 SQVTM and CDR2 ANQGSEA. There are 12 residues in the CDR3. CDR3 protein: CSVAQTGGKLFF. CDR3 bases: TGCAGCGTGGCCCAGACCGGCGGAAAACTGTTTTTT.

The chain carries TRBV2 and TRBJ2-5; D is unresolved. The CDR3 loop spans 12 amino acids. Trimming took 11 bases from V and 4 from J, leaving 14 bases between them. CDR1 is SNHLY, CDR2 FYNNEI, per germline. This chain's CDR3 is CALVSVAETQYF. In nucleotides, the CDR3 is TGTGCCCTAGTGAGCGTCGCAGAGACCCAGTACTTC.

The chain recombines TRBV7-9 with TRBJ1-1; 7 bases are shared with TRBD1. CDR1 SEHNR and CDR2 FQNEAQ come from the germline V gene (reference sequence). The CDR3 is 15 residues long. Trimming took 5 bases from V and 0 from J; bases not matched to a gene: 6. As DNA, the CDR3 is TGTGCCAGCAGCCCACAGGGGCTGGTGAACACTGAAGCTTTCTTT. Its translation: CASSPQGLVNTEAFF. The full variable domain, its missing parts supplied by reference TRBV7-9 and TRBJ1-1, is DTGVSQNPRHKITKRGQNVTFRCDPISEHNRLYWYRQTLGQGPEFLTYFQNEAQLEKSRLLSDRFSAERPKGSFSTLEIQRTEQGDSAMYLCASSPQGLVNTEAFFGQGTRLTVV.

The chain employs TRBV30 and TRBJ2-7, with a weak D call TRBD1 (6 bases). In germline, CDR1 is GTSNPN, CDR2 SVGIG (reference sequence). With 0 bases removed from V and 0 bases from J, the gap between germline ends came to 9 bases. There are 14 residues in the CDR3. Written as DNA, the CDR3 is TGTGCCTGGAGTGTAGGGGGAAACTCCTACGAGCAGTACTTC. It yields the protein CAWSVGGNSYEQYF.

J is TRBJ2-5 and V is TRBV9; maybe TRBD2 (7 bases). This CDR3 comprises 16 residues. CDR1 and CDR2 (germline): SGDLS, YYNGEE. Between the trimmed V and J ends, which lost 4 bases and 5 bases, there was a span of 21 bases. This CDR3 reads CASSPAPPGGGETQYF. The CDR3 DNA is TGTGCCAGCAGCCCTGCCCCGCCGGGGGGCGGGGAGACCCAGTACTTC.

On this clone itself: Sequence at one end of the junction differs from germline and may be a read error. V is TRBV5-1 and J is TRBJ1-3; tentatively, D is TRBD1 (6 bases). Per the germline V gene, CDR1 is SGHRS and CDR2 is YFSETQ. The length of the CDR3 is 14 residues. The CDR3 is CASRLDSSGNTIYF. For the CDR3, the DNA is TGCGCCAGCAGATTGGACAGCTCTGGAAACACCATATATTTT.

This chain uses TRBV2 with TRBJ1-2, with D possibly TRBD1 on 5 matching bases. V was trimmed by 6 bases and J by 8 bases, leaving 22 bases between them. Per germline, CDR1 SNHLY and CDR2 FYNNEI. The CDR3 length is 15 residues. The CDR3 loop reads CASSGGEGALSGYTF. The CDR3 DNA reads as TGTGCCAGCAGCGGGGGGGAAGGAGCTTTGAGCGGCTACACCTTC.

The gene calls are TRBV9 and TRBJ2-1; 7 bases are a match to TRBD2. V dropped 0 bases and J dropped 9; count of bases not matched to a gene: 12. The CDR3 is made up of 16 amino acids. Germline V gives CDR1 SGDLS, CDR2 YYNGEE. CDR3 nucleotides: TGTGCCAGCAGCGTAGAGATGGGTAGCGGGTTTGGTGAGCAGTTCTTC. Translation gives CASSVEMGSGFGEQFF.

This sequence joins TRBV10-3 and TRBJ2-3; TRBD2 aligns across 11 bases. The V gene end was trimmed by 7 bases and the J gene end by 2 bases; junction bases not matched to a gene: 5. CDR1 and CDR2 from the germline V gene are ENHRY and SYGVKD. The CDR3 spans 15 residues. The DNA for the CDR3 is TGTGCCATCAATCTAGCGGGGGGTTCCACAGATACGCAGTATTTT. As protein: CAINLAGGSTDTQYF.

The rearrangement joins TRBV3-1 (or the pseudogene TRBV3-2) to TRBJ2-7; 8 bases line up with TRBD2. The V segment lost 5 bases and the J segment 0 bases; nucleotides outside the gene matches: 6. The CDR3 contains 15 residues. Germline CDR1 is LGHDT and CDR2 is YNNKEL (reference sequence). The CDR3 DNA follows: TGTGCCAGCAGCTTCCGCGGGGGGTTCTCCTACGAGCAGTACTTC. This codes for CASSFRGGFSYEQYF.

The chain links TRBV7-9 to TRBJ1-4; 9 nucleotides agree with TRBD1. The germline V gene encodes CDR1 SEHNR and CDR2 FQNEAQ (reference sequence). This CDR3 spans 14 amino acids. V shed 5 bases and J 8 bases; nucleotides not matched to a gene: 6. CDR3 region: CASSRDRGSEKLFF. CDR3 DNA: TGTGCCAGCAGCAGAGACAGGGGGAGCGAAAAACTGTTTTTT.

V and J are TRBV5-4 and TRBJ2-5; weak D call: TRBD2 (5 bases). Germline V lookup: CDR1 SGHNT, CDR2 YYREEE (reference sequence). Trimming left V 0 bases short and J 4 bases short, with 10 bases between. The CDR3 has 14 amino acids. The CDR3: CASSLASRGETQYF. CDR3 coding DNA: TGTGCCAGCAGCTTGGCTAGCCGGGGAGAGACCCAGTACTTC. Supplemented by reference TRBV5-4 and TRBJ2-5, the full variable domain reads ETGVTQSPTHLIKTRGQQVTLRCSSQSGHNTVSWYQQALGQGPQFIFQYYREEENGRGNFPPRFSGLQFPNYSSELNVNALELDDSALYLCASSLASRGETQYFGPGTRLLVL.

The genes are TRBV27 and TRBJ1-4; TRBD1 agrees at 7 bases. Germline V gene sequence: CDR1 MNHEY, CDR2 SMNVEV (reference sequence). V shed 4 bases, J shed 7 bases, and the junction held 6 bases outside the gene matches. The CDR3 has 14 amino acids. CDR3 in amino acids: CASSSRQGGEKLFF. CDR3 bases: TGTGCCAGCAGTTCCCGACAGGGAGGTGAAAAACTGTTTTTT.

The V call is TRBV14, the J call TRBJ1-1, with 9 bases fitting TRBD1. The J segment lost 5 bases and the V segment lost 0 bases, leaving 7 bases of the junction unmatched. CDR3 length: 16 amino acids. CDR1 is SGHDN and CDR2 is FVKESK in the germline V gene. CDR3 loop: CASSQDRGTGMTEAFF. DNA of the CDR3: TGTGCCAGCAGCCAAGATCGCGGGACAGGGATGACTGAAGCTTTCTTT.

This clone was detected a few times. V usage is TRBV3-1 (or the pseudogene TRBV3-2) and J usage is TRBJ1-2; possibly TRBD1 for D (6 bases). V shed 6 bases and J shed 2 bases, with 10 bases lying between them. This CDR3 is built from 13 residues. Per germline, CDR1 LGHDT and CDR2 YNNKEL (reference sequence). The CDR3 protein is CASRHQGNYGYTF. DNA of the CDR3: TGTGCCAGCAGACACCAGGGGAACTATGGCTACACCTTC.

This clone showed up just a few times. This sequence joins TRBV4-2 and TRBJ2-3, with TRBD2 identical over 10 bases. After removal of 0 bases from V and 7 bases from J, the junction contained 13 bases not matched to a gene. CDR3 size: 18 residues. Germline V gene sequence: CDR1 LGHNA, CDR2 YNFKEQ. CDR3 nucleotide sequence: TGTGCCAGCAGCCAAGATTCCCCCCTAGCGGGAGCGAGGAATACGCAGTATTTT. It codes for CASSQDSPLAGARNTQYF.

The CDR3 loop is CASTLGLAGVGEQFF. The CDR3, as DNA: TGTGCCAGCACCTTGGGACTAGCGGGGGTGGGGGAGCAGTTCTTC. The chain couples TRBV27 to TRBJ2-1, with TRBD2 matching 14 bases. Germline CDR1 is MNHEY and CDR2 is SMNVEV (reference sequence). With 7 bases clipped from V and 10 bases from J, the junction kept 9 bases outside the gene matches. The CDR3 totals 15 residues.

The V and J genes are TRBV29-1 and TRBJ2-2; 9 nucleotides agree with TRBD2. V trimming: 3 bases; J trimming: 4 bases; junction bases outside the gene matches: 6. CDR1 and CDR2 (germline): SQVTM, ANQGSEA. The CDR3 has 15 amino acids. In nucleotides, the CDR3 is TGCAGCGTTGATAGCGCGGGAGGGGGCACCGGGGAGCTGTTTTTT. Encoded protein: CSVDSAGGGTGELFF.

The rearrangement uses TRBV30 and TRBJ1-3; D is perhaps TRBD1 (5 bases). The germline V gene encodes CDR1 GTSNPN and CDR2 SVGIG (reference sequence). The length of the CDR3 is 12 residues. V lost 4 bases and J lost 1, with 5 bases in between. CDR3 coding DNA: TGTGCCTGGACAGGGTCTGGAAACACCATATATTTT. Translation gives CAWTGSGNTIYF. The entire variable domain, with the rest obtained from reference TRBV30 and TRBJ1-3, is as follows: SQTIHQWPATLVQPVGSPLSLECTVEGTSNPNLYWYRQAAGRGLQLLFYSVGIGQISSEVPQNLSASRPQDRQFILSSKKLLLSDSGFYLCAWTGSGNTIYFGEGSWLTVV.

The V call is TRBV27, the J call TRBJ2-5, with a possible D match to TRBD2 (5 bases). The CDR3 sequence is 13 residues long. V was trimmed by 2 bases and J by 4 bases, leaving 8 bases between them. CDR1 is MNHEY, CDR2 SMNVEV, per germline (reference sequence). CDR3 region: CASSLREGETQYF. The CDR3 nucleotides read TGTGCCAGCAGTTTAAGAGAGGGAGAGACCCAGTACTTC.